This paragraph reports one T cell receptor beta chain. Antigen: not known. This sample is drawn from a study of cytomegalovirus exposure and HLA in healthy donors. About the study: The same platform was used for the 95 to 150 validation repertoires and the roughly 730 first-cohort repertoires, a later analysis reported. The study, taken as a whole, reports: The study put 150 to 200 TCR beta chains on its list as cytomegalovirus-associated. The tendency of first-cohort TCR clusters to co-occur in the 100 to 150 validation repertoires emerged from a later analysis.

CDR1 SGHTA and CDR2 FQGNSA come from the germline V gene. This CDR3 is 15 amino acids long. The trim removed 3 bases at V and 6 bases at J, leaving 8 bases unmatched. TCRdb keeps only in-frame clones here, not all; method: immunoSEQ multiplex PCR. The sample consists of 110,000 to 150,000 clones, 80% to 90% of them appearing once. The receptor's source is a woman aged 25 to 45 in good health and CMV-seronegative. The V gene is TRBV7-2, the J gene TRBJ2-1, with 7 bases aligning to TRBD2. The sequenced sample was PBMCs. CDR3 region: CASSFLGGVGNEQFF. The CDR3 nucleotides are TGTGCCAGCAGCTTCTTGGGGGGGGTTGGCAATGAGCAGTTCTTC.